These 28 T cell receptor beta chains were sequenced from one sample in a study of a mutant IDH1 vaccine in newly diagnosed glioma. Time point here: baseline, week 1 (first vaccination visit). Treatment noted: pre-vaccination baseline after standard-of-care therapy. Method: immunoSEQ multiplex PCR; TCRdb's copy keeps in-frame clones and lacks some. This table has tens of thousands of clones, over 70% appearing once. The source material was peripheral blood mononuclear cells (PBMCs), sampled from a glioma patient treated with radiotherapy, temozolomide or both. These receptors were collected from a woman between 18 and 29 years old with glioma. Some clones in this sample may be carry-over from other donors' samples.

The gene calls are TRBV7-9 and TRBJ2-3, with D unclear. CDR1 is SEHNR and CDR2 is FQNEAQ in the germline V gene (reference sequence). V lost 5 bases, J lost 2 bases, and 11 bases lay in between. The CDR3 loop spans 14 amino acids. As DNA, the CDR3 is TGTGCCAGCAGCCCGTCGCGGATCACAGATACGCAGTATTTT. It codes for CASSPSRITDTQYF.

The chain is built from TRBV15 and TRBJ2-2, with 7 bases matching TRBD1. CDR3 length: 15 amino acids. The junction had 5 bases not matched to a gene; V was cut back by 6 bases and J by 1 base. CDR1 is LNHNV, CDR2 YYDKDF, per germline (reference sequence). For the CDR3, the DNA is TGTGCCACCAGGAGGGACAGCTTGAACACCGGGGAGCTGTTTTTT. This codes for CATRRDSLNTGELFF.

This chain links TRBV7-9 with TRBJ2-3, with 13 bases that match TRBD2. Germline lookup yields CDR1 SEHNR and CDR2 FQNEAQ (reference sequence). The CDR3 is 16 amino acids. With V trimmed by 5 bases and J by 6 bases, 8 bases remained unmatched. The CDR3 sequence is CASSTRTSGRLDTQYF. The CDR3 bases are TGTGCCAGCAGCACCCGGACTAGCGGGAGACTCGATACGCAGTATTTT.

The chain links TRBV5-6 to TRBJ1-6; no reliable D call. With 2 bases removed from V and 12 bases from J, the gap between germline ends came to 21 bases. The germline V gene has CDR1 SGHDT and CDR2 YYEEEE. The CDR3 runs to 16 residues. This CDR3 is CASSLVQSPFVEPLHF. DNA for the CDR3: TGTGCCAGCAGCTTAGTACAGAGCCCCTTTGTAGAACCCCTCCACTTT.

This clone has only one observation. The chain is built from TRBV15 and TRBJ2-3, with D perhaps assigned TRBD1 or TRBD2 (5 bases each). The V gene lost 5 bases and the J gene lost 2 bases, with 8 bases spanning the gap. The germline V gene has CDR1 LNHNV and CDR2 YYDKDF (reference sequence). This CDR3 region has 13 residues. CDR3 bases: TGTGCCACCAGCCGGGACCTCACAGATACGCAGTATTTT. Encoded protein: CATSRDLTDTQYF.

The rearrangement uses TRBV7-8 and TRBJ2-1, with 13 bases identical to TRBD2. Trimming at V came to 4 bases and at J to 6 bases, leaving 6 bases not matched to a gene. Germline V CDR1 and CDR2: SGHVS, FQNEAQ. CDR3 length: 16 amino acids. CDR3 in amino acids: CASSSQGLAGFNEQFF. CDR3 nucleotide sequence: TGTGCCAGCAGCTCGCAGGGACTAGCGGGATTCAATGAGCAGTTCTTC.

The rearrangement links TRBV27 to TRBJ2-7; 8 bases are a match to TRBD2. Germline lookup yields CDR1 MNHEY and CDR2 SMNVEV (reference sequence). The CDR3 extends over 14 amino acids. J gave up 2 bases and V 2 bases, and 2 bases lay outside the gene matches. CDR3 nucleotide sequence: TGTGCCAGCAGTTTAGCGGGGGGAGCCTACGAGCAGTACTTC. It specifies CASSLAGGAYEQYF.

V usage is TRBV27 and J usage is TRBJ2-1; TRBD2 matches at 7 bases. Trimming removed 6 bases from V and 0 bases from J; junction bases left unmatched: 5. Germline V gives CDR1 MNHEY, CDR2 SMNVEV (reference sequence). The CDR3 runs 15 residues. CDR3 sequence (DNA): TGTGCCAGCAGGCTCGGGGGGAGCTCCTACAATGAGCAGTTCTTC. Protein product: CASRLGGSSYNEQFF.

CDR3 amino acids: CASSEVEAAEQFF. In DNA form, the CDR3 reads TGTGCCAGCAGTGAGGTAGAAGCGGCTGAGCAGTTCTTC. J is TRBJ2-1 and V is TRBV6-4, with D perhaps TRBD2 (5 bases). Germline CDR1 and CDR2: MRHNA and SNTAGT. The length of the CDR3 is 13 residues. Trimming took 3 bases from V and 9 from J, leaving 12 bases between them.

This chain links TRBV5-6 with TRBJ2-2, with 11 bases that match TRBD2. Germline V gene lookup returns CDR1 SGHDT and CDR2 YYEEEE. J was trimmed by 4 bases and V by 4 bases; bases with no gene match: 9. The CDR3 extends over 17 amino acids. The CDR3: CASSGSGRALGTGELFF. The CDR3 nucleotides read TGTGCCAGCAGCGGTAGCGGGAGGGCCTTGGGCACCGGGGAGCTGTTTTTT.

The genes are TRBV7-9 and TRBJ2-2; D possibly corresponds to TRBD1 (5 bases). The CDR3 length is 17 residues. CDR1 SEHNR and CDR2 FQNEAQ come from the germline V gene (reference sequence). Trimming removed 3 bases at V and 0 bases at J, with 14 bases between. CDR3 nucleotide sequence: TGTGCCAGCAGCTTCCGAAGGGGCGCCGCGAACACCGGGGAGCTGTTTTTT. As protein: CASSFRRGAANTGELFF.

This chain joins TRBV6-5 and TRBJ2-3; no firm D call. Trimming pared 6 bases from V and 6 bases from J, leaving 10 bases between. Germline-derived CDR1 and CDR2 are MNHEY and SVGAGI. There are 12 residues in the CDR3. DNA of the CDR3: TGTGCCAGCAGAAGTGTGCCGGATACGCAGTATTTT. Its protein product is CASRSVPDTQYF.

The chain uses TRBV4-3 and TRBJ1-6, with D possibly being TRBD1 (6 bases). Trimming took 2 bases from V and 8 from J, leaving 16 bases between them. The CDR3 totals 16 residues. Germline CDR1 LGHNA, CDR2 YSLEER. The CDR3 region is CASSQSGYRGDSPLHF. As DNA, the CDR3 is TGCGCCAGCAGCCAATCAGGGTATAGGGGGGATTCACCCCTCCACTTT.

The DNA for the CDR3 is TGTGCGCAAGGTGGGGAGGGAGATACGCAGTATTTT. It is translated as CAQGGEGDTQYF. The chain couples TRBV5-4 to TRBJ2-3; 7 positions match TRBD2. The V gene's germline CDR1 is SGHNT and CDR2 YYREEE (reference sequence). There are 12 residues in the CDR3. The full variable domain, completed using reference TRBV5-4 and TRBJ2-3, is ETGVTQSPTHLIKTRGQQVTLRCSSQSGHNTVSWYQQALGQGPQFIFQYYREEENGRGNFPPRFSGLQFPNYSSELNVNALELDDSALYLCAQGGEGDTQYFGPGTRLTVL.

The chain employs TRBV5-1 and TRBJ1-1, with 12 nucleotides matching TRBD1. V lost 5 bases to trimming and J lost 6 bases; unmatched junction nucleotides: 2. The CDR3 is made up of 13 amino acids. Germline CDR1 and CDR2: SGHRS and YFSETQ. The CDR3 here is CASRGQGASEAFF. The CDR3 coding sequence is TGCGCCAGCAGGGGACAGGGGGCTTCTGAAGCTTTCTTT.

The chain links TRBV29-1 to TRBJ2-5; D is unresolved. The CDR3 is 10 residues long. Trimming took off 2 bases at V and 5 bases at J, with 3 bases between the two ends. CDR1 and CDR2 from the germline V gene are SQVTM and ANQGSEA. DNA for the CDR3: TGCAGCGTTGAATCGGAGACCCAGTACTTC. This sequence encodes CSVESETQYF.

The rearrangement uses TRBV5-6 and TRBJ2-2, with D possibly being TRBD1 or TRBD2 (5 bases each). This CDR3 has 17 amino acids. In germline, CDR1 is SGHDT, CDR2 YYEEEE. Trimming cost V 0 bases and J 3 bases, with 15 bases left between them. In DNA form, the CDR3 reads TGTGCCAGCAGCTTGGGAGGGGCCCTACGTCACACCGGGGAGCTGTTTTTT. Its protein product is CASSLGGALRHTGELFF.

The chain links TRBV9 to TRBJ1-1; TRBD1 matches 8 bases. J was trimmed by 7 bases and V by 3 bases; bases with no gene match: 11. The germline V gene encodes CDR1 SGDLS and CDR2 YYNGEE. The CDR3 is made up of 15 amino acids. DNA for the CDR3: TGTGCCAGCAGCGCCAACCCCGGGACAGGAATTGAAGCTTTCTTT. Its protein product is CASSANPGTGIEAFF. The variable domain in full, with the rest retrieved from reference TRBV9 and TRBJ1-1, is DSGVTQTPKHLITATGQRVTLRCSPRSGDLSVYWYQQSLDQGLQFLIQYYNGEERAKGNILERFSAQQFPDLHSELNLSSLELGDSALYFCASSANPGTGIEAFFGQGTRLTVV.

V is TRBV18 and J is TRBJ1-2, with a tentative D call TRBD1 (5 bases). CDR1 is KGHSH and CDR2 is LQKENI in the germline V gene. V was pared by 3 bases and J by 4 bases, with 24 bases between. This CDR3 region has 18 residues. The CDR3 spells CASSPQTRSSRGFYGYTF. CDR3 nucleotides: TGTGCCAGCTCACCCCAGACCCGGAGCTCAAGGGGTTTCTATGGCTACACCTTC.

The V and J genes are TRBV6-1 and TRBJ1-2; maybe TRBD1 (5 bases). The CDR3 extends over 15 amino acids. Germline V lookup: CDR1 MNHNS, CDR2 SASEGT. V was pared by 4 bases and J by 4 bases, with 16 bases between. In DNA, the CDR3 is TGTGCCAGCAGTGCGCAGGGCGACAGTCTCTATGGCTACACCTTC. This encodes CASSAQGDSLYGYTF.

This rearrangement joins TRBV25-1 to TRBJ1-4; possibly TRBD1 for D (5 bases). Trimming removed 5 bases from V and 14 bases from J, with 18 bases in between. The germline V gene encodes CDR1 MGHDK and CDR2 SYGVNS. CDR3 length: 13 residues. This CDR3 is CASSHPGGGELFF. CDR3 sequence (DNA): TGTGCCAGCAGTCACCCCGGGGGAGGTGAGCTGTTTTTT.

CDR3 DNA: TGCAGCGTTGAAGCTGGCGGGGTCCGCACAGATACGCAGTATTTT. It specifies CSVEAGGVRTDTQYF. The chain links TRBV29-1 to TRBJ2-3, with D possibly matching TRBD2 (6 bases). Trimming took 1 base from V and 1 from J, leaving 12 bases between them. This CDR3 has 15 amino acids. The germline V gene encodes CDR1 SQVTM and CDR2 ANQGSEA.

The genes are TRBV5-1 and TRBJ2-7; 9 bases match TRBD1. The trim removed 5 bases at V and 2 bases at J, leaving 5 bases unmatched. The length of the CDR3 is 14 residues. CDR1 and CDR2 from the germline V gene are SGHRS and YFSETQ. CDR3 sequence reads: CASRKWTGAYEQYF. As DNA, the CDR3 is TGCGCCAGCAGAAAATGGACAGGGGCCTACGAGCAGTACTTC.

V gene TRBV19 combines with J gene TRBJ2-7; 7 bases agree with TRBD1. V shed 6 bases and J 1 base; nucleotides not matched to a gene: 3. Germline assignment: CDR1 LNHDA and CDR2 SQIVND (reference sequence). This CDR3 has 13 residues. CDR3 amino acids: CASSMGQSYEQYF. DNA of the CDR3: TGTGCCAGTAGCATGGGACAGTCCTACGAGCAGTACTTC.

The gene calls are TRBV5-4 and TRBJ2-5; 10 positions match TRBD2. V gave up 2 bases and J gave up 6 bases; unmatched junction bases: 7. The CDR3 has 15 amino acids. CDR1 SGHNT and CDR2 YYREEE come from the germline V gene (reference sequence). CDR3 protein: CASSLSGGVGKTQYF. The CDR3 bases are TGTGCCAGCAGCTTAAGCGGGGGGGTAGGAAAGACCCAGTACTTC.

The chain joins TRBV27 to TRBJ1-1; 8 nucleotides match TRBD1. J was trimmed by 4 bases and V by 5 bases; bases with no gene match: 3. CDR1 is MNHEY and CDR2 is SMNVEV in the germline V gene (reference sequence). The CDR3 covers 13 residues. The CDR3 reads CASSPQGGTEAFF. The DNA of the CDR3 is TGTGCCAGCAGTCCACAGGGGGGCACTGAAGCTTTCTTT.

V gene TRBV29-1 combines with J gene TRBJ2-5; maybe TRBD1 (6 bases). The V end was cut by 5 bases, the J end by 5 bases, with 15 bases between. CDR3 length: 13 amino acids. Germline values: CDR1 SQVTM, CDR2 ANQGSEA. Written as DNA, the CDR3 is TGCAGCGTTAAGGGGGACCTCAAGGAGACCCAGTACTTC. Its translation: CSVKGDLKETQYF. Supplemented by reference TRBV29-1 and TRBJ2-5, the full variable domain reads SAVISQKPSRDICQRGTSLTIQCQVDSQVTMMFWYRQQPGQSLTLIATANQGSEATYESGFVIDKFPISRPNLTFSTLTVSNMSPEDSSIYLCSVKGDLKETQYFGPGTRLLVL.

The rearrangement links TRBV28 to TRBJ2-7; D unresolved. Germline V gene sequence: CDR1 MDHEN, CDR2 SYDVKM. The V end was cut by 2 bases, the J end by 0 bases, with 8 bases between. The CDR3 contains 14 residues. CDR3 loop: CASSLARFSYEQYF. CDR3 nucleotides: TGTGCCAGCAGTTTAGCCAGGTTCTCCTACGAGCAGTACTTC.